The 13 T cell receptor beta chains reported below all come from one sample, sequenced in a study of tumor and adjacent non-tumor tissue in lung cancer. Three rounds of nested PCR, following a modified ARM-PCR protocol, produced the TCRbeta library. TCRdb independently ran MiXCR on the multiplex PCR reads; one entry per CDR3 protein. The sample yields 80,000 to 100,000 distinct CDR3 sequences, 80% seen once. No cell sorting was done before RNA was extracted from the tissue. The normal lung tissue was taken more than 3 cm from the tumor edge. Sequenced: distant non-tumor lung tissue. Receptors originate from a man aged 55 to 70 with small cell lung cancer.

In DNA, the CDR3 is TGTGCCAGCAGTGGTCGATGGGGGCCGGGAACAGATACGCAGTATTTT. Residues: CASSGRWGPGTDTQYF. The rearrangement uses TRBV4-2 and TRBJ2-3; D might be TRBD1 (6 bases). The germline V gene has CDR1 LGHNA and CDR2 YNFKEQ. The CDR3 covers 16 residues. Trimming stripped 6 bases from V and 3 bases from J, with 19 bases between.

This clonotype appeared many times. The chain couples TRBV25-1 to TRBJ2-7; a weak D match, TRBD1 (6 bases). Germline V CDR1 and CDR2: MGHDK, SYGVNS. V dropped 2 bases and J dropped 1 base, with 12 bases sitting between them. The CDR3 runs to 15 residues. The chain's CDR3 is CASSEKIDRSYEQYV. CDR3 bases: TGTGCCAGCAGTGAAAAGATAGACAGGTCCTACGAGCAGTACGTC.

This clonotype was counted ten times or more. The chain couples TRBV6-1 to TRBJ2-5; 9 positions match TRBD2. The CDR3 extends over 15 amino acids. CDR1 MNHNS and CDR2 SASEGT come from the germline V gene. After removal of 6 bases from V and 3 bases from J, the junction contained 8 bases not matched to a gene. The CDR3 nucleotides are TGTGCCAGCAGGGATTGGGCTAGCGGGAAAGAGACCCAGTACTTC. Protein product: CASRDWASGKETQYF.

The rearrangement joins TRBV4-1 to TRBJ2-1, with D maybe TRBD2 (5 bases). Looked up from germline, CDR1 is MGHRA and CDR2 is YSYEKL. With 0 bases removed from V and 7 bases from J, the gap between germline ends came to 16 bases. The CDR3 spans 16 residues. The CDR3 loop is CASSQDGGILLNEQFF. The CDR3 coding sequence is TGCGCCAGCAGCCAAGATGGAGGTATTCTTCTTAATGAGCAGTTCTTC.

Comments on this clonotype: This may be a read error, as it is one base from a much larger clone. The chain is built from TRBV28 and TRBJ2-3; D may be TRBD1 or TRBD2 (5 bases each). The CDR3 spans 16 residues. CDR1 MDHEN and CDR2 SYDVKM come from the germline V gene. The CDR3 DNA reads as TGTGCCAGCAGCTCCGAAGGGGAGAATGTGGCAGATACGCATTATTTT. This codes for CASSSEGENVADTHYF.

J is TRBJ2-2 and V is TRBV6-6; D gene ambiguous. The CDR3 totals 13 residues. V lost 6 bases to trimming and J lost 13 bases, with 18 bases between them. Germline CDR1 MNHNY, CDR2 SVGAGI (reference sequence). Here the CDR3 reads CASRSTNTGVLFF. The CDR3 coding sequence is TGTGCCAGCAGAAGTACGAACACCGGCGTGCTGTTTTTT.

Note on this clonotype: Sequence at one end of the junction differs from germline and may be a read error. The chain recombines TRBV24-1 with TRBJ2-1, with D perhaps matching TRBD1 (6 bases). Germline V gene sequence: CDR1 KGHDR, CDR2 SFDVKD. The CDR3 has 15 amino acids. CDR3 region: CVTSDRRPTYNEQFF. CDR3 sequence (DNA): TGTGTCACCAGTGACAGGAGGCCTACCTACAATGAGCAGTTCTTC.

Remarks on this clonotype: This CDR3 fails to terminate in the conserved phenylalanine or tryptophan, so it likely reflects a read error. Written as DNA, the CDR3 is TGCAGTGCTGGGGTGACAAATGAGCAGTTCTTG. It codes for CSAGVTNEQFL. This chain joins TRBV20-1 and TRBJ2-1, with D unclear. V was cut by 5 bases and J by 7 bases, with 9 bases left in between. The CDR3 contains 11 residues. The V gene's germline CDR1 is DFQATT and CDR2 SNEGSKA (reference sequence).

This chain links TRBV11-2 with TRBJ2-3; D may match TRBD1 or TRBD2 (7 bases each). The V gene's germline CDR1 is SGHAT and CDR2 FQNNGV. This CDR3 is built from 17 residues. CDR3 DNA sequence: TGTACCAACAGCTTGGGCCCGGCAGGGGGGGTTCCAGATACGCAGTATTTT. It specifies CTNSLGPAGGVPDTQYF.

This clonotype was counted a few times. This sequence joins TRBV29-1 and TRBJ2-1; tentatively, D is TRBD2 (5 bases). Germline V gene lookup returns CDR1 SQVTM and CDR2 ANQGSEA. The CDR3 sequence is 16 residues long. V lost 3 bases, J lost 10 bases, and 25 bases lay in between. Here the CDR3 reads CSVDLLDSSSYSEQFF. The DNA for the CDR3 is TGCAGCGTTGACTTACTAGACTCAAGCTCCTACAGCGAGCAGTTCTTC.

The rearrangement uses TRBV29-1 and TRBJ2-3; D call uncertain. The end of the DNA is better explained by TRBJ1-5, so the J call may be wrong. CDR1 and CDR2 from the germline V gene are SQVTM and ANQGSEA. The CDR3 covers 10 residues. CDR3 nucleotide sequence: TGCAGCGTGGGCGGGGATACGCAGCATTTT. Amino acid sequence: CSVGGDTQHF.

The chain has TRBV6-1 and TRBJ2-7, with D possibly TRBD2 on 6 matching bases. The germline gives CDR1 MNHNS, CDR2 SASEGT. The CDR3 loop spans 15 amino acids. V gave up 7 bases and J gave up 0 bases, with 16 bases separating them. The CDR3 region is CASNSLEGSSYEQYF. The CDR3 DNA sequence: TGTGCCAGCAATAGTCTGGAGGGAAGCTCCTACGAGCAGTACTTC.

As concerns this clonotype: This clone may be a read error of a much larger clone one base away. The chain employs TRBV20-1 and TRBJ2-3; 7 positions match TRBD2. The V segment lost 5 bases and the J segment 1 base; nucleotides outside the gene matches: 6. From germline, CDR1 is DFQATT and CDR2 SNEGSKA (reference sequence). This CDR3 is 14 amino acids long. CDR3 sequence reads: CSALHAGGTDTQYF. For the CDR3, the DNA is TGCAGTGCTCTCCATGCGGGAGGCACAGATACGCAGTATTTT.